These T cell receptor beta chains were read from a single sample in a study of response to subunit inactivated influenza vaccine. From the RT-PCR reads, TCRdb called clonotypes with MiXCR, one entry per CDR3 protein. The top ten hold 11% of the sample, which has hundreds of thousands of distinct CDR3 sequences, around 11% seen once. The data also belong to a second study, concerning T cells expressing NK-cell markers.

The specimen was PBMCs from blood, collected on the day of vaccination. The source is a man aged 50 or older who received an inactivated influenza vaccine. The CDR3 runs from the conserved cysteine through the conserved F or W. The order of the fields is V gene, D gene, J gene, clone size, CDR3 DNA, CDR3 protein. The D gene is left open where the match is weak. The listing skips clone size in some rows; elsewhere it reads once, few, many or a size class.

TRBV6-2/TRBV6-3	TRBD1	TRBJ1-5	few	TGTGCCAGCAGTTACTTAGGGACAGGACGCAATCAGCCCCAGCATTTT	CASSYLGTGRNQPQHF
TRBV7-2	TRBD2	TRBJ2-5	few	TGTGCCAGCAGCTTAAGTTCAGCGGGAGTCCAAGAGACCCAGTACTTC	CASSLSSAGVQETQYF
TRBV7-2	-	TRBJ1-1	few	TGTGCCAGCAGGGCGGACACTGAAGCTTTCTTT	CASRADTEAFF
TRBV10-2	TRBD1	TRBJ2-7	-	TGCGCCAGCAGTGAGGACAGGGTAGCCTACGAGCAGTACTTC	CASSEDRVAYEQYF
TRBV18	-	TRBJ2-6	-	TGTGCCAGCTCACCAGGACTCCCTGGGGCCAACGTCCTGACTTTC	CASSPGLPGANVLTF
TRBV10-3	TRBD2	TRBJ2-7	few	TGTGCCATCAGTGTGCATAGCGGGGGTAGCTTCGAGCAGTACTTC	CAISVHSGGSFEQYF
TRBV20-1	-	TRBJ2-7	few	TGCAGTGCTAGAGATGGTATCGGGCCGGACTCTAAATACGAGCAGTACTTC	CSARDGIGPDSKYEQYF
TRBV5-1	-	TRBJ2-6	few	TGCGCCAGCAGCTTCACATCTTCCCTGGGCCCCGGGGCCAACGTCCTGACTTTC	CASSFTSSLGPGANVLTF
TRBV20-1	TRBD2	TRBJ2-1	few	TGCAGTGCTAGGGGGACTAGCGGCTACAATGAGCAGTTCTTC	CSARGTSGYNEQFF
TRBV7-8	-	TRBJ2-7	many	TGTGCCAGCAGCTTACGGCGGAACTCCTACGAGCAGTACTTC	CASSLRRNSYEQYF
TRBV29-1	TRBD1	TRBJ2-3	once	TGCAGTGCTACCGGGACAGGGGCTCCAGATACGCAGTATTTT	CSATGTGAPDTQYF
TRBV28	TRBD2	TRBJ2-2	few	TGTGCCAGCAGTTCCCGACTAGCGGGAGGCACCGGGGAGCTGTTTTTT	CASSSRLAGGTGELFF
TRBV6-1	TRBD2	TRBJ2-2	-	TGTGCCAGCAGCACGGGACTAGCGAGCCTGAACACCGGGGAGCTGTTTTTT	CASSTGLASLNTGELFF
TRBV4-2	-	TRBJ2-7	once	TGTGCCAGCAGCCAAGAGGGCGGTGCGGCCTCCTACGAGCAGTACTTC	CASSQEGGAASYEQYF
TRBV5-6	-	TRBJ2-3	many	TGTGCCAGCAGTGTCCTCGGGAGTTTCCCAGATACGCAGTATTTT	CASSVLGSFPDTQYF
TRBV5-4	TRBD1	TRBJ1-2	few	TGTGCCAGCAGCCCCTTGAGGGGGCTTGGCTACACCTTC	CASSPLRGLGYTF
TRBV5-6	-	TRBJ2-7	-	TGTGCCAGCAGCTCTCTGAGGGAGCAGTACTTC	CASSSLREQYF
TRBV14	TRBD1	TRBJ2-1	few	TGTGCCAGCAGCCCACAGGGGCCTCACTACAATGAGCAGTTCTTC	CASSPQGPHYNEQFF
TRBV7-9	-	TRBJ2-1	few	TGTGCCAGCAGCGTAGAACCCTCCTACAATGAGCAGTTCTTC	CASSVEPSYNEQFF
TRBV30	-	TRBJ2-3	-	TGTGCCTGGGGGTGGGGGGAGCAGTATTTT	CAWGWGEQYF
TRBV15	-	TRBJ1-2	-	TGTGCCACCAGCCTATTGGGTCATGGCTACACCTTC	CATSLLGHGYTF
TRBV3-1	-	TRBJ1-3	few	TGTGCCAGCGGGGTTGTAAGTGGAAACACCATATATTTT	CASGVVSGNTIYF
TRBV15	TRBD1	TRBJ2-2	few	TGTGCCACCAGCAGGGAATCGACAGGGGCCACCGGGGAGCTGTTTTTT	CATSRESTGATGELFF
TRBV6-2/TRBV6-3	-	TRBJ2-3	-	TGTGCCAGCAGTTCGCCCTCAAGTGCCAACGGACTGGGGAGCGGCACGAATCAGGCAGATACGCAGTATTTT	CASSSPSSANGLGSGTNQADTQYF
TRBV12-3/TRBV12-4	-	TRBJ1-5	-	TGTGCCAGCAGCGTGGCAGTCGGGATTTTTGAAGATCAGCCCCAGCATTTT	CASSVAVGIFEDQPQHF
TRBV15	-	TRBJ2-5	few	TGTGCCACCAGCAGAGAGGTAGAGCAGGAGACCCAGTACTTC	CATSREVEQETQYF
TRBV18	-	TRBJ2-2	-	TGTGCCAGCTCACTGGAGGCGGGGGCCAACACCGGGGAGCTGTTTTTT	CASSLEAGANTGELFF
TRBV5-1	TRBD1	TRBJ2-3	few	TGCGCCAGCAGCCAAGTCCCGGGACAGGGAGATACGCAGTATTTT	CASSQVPGQGDTQYF
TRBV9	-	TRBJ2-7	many	TGTGCCAGCAGCCCCTCCGGGGACTCCTACGAGCAGTACTTC	CASSPSGDSYEQYF
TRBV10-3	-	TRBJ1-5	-	TGTGCCATCAGTGAGCCTCGAAGCAATCAGCCCCAGCATTTT	CAISEPRSNQPQHF
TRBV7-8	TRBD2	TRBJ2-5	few	TGTGCCAGCAGCTTATTTTCAAGCGGGGGAAAGACCCAGTACTTC	CASSLFSSGGKTQYF
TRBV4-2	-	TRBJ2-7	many	TGTGCCAGCAGCCAAGGGACTAACTCCTACGAGCAGTACTTC	CASSQGTNSYEQYF
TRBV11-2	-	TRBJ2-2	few	TGTGCCAGCAGCGAATACCGGGGGGCCGGGACCGGGGAGCTGTTTTTT	CASSEYRGAGTGELFF
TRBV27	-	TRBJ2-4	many	TGTGCCAGCAGTTTAACCCAGGCCAAAAACATTCAGTACTTC	CASSLTQAKNIQYF
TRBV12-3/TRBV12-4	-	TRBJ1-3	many	TGTGCCAGCAGTCCACTGGGAGGAAACACCATATATTTT	CASSPLGGNTIYF
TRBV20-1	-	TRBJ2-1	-	TGCAGTGCTAGAGTTGGGTATGGTGGGGGCTTCAAATACAATGAGCAGTTCTTC	CSARVGYGGGFKYNEQFF
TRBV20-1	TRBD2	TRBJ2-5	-	TGCAGTGCTAGAGACTGGACTAGCGTGGGGGAGACCCAGTACTTC	CSARDWTSVGETQYF
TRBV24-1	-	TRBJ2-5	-	TGTGCCACCAGTGATTTCCGGGCCCTAGGGGGAGAGACCCAGTACTTC	CATSDFRALGGETQYF
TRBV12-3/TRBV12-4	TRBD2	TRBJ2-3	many	TGTGCCAGCTCCCCAGGGAGGGCCTACACAGATACGCAGTATTTT	CASSPGRAYTDTQYF
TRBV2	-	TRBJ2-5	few	TGTGCCAGCAGAGGGGGGGCCTTAGGAGAGACCCAGTACTTC	CASRGGALGETQYF
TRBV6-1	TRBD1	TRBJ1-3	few	TGTGCCAGCAGGTCCGGGACAGGGGGCACCGGAAACACCATATATTTT	CASRSGTGGTGNTIYF
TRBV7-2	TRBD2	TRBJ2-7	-	TGTGCCAGCAGCTTAGTCCCAGCGGGAGTCCCCTACGAGCAGTACTTC	CASSLVPAGVPYEQYF
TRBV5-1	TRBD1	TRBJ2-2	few	TGCGCCAGCAGCTTGGATCCCCAGGGGGTGAACACCGGGGAGCTGTTTTTT	CASSLDPQGVNTGELFF